Listed below are T cell receptor beta chains from one sample, sequenced in a study of CD8 T cells in Susac syndrome. Using its own MiXCR run on the immunoSEQ multiplex PCR reads, TCRdb lists one record per CDR3 protein. The sample lists about 150,000 distinct CDR3 sequences; roughly 95% were seen once. The sequencing sample was made of CD8+ T cells from PBMCs. The receptors were sampled from a human donor with multiple sclerosis. The CDR3 runs from the conserved cysteine through the conserved F or W. The D gene is left open where the match is weak. The size entry is marked missing in some rows and otherwise reads once, few, many or a size class.

d_call	v_call	clone_size	j_call	cdr3_nt	cdr3_aa
NA	TRBV29-1	NA	TRBJ2-1	TGCAGCACAAGCTCCTACAATGAGCAGTTCTTC	CSTSSYNEQFF
NA	TRBV1	NA	TRBJ1-2	TGCACCAGCAGCCCGAGAACCTCGACAGGCGAGGAGGGCTACACCTTC	CTSSPRTSTGEEGYTF
NA	TRBV25-1	NA	TRBJ1-2	TGTGCCAGCAGTGGAGGGGGTGGCTACACCTTC	CASSGGGGYTF
NA	TRBV30	NA	TRBJ1-2	TGTGCCTGGAAAGGGGAAAGAAACGTCGGCTACACCTTC	CAWKGERNVGYTF
NA	TRBV20-1	NA	TRBJ1-5	TGCAGTGCTCGGGAAGGATTTAATCAGCCCCAGCATTTT	CSAREGFNQPQHF
NA	TRBV15	NA	TRBJ1-4	TGTGCCATCGCAGGAGGCGCTAATGAAAAACTGTTTTTT	CAIAGGANEKLFF
TRBD1	TRBV10-3	NA	TRBJ2-1	TGTATTTCGGGGACAGGGAGGGAGCAGTTCTTC	CISGTGREQFF
NA	TRBV30	once	TRBJ1-1	TGTGCCTGGAGTCCTCCGCCGGGCACTGAAGCTTTCTTT	CAWSPPPGTEAFF
NA	TRBV7-9	NA	TRBJ2-2	TGTGCCAGCAGCTTAGCGGGCGGGGAGCTGTTTTTT	CASSLAGGELFF
NA	TRBV20-1	NA	TRBJ1-5	TGCAGTGCTGGGGGGGGTCAGCCCCAGCATTTT	CSAGGGQPQHF
NA	TRBV3-1	NA	TRBJ1-1	TGTGCCAGCAGCCATAGTCGGGGGGCGAGTCGGATCACTGAAGCTTTCTTT	CASSHSRGASRITEAFF
NA	TRBV6-2/TRBV6-3	few	TRBJ1-1	TGTGCCAGCAGTATACAGGGCGCTGAAGCTTTCTTT	CASSIQGAEAFF
NA	TRBV30	NA	TRBJ1-1	TGTGCCTGGAGTTACGGTGGGACTGAAGCTTTCTTT	CAWSYGGTEAFF
NA	TRBV7-2	NA	TRBJ1-1	TGTGCCAGCAGCTTGACAGGTACTGAAGCTTTCTTT	CASSLTGTEAFF
NA	TRBV7-6	NA	TRBJ2-3	TGTGCCAGCAGCTTAGGACCCGCAGATACGCAGTATTTT	CASSLGPADTQYF
NA	TRBV9	NA	TRBJ2-6	TGTGCCAGCAGCCCCCTTGCGGTCTCTGGGGCCAACGTCCTGACTTTC	CASSPLAVSGANVLTF
NA	TRBV7-6	NA	TRBJ2-3	TGTGCCAGCAGCTTAGGTCCGGGGGATACGCAGTATTTT	CASSLGPGDTQYF
NA	TRBV7-9	NA	TRBJ1-2	TGTGCCAGCAGCTTAGTTGAGGGCTACACCTTC	CASSLVEGYTF
NA	TRBV29-1	NA	TRBJ2-7	TGCAGCGTGGTGTGGGGGGCGACCGAGCAGTACTTC	CSVVWGATEQYF
NA	TRBV7-6	NA	TRBJ1-1	TGTGCCAGCAGCTTAGGGGCCGCGGGGGGCACTGAAGCTTTCTTT	CASSLGAAGGTEAFF
NA	TRBV9	once	TRBJ1-5	TGTGCCAGCAGCGTAGAGGGGTTGAGCAATCAGCCCCAGCATTTT	CASSVEGLSNQPQHF